This is a list of T cell receptor beta chains from one sample in a study of technical replicates of blood from a few donors. Clones were read by immunoSEQ multiplex PCR, and TCRdb kept only the in-frame ones, dropping some. The sample lists some 31,000 clones, around nine tenths occurring once. Sequenced sample: PBMCs. All receptors derive from a human donor in good health. Some clones in this sample may be carry-over from other donors' samples. The CDR3 runs from the conserved cysteine through the conserved F or W. Each record gives: D gene, J gene, clone size, V gene, CDR3 DNA, CDR3 protein. A D gene is named only where the DNA matches it firmly. The size entry is marked missing in some rows and otherwise reads once, few, many or a size class.

>.|TRBJ1-1|.|TRBV29-1
TGCAGCGTGGCGGGTTTTTCCATGAACACTGAAGCTTTCTTT
CSVAGFSMNTEAFF
>.|TRBJ1-2|.|TRBV19
TGTGCCAGTAGGACAGACACCTATGGCTACACCTTC
CASRTDTYGYTF
>TRBD1|TRBJ1-2|medium-sized|TRBV5-6
TGTGCCAGCAACTTAGAGACAGGGTTCTATGGCTACACCTTC
CASNLETGFYGYTF
>TRBD1|TRBJ2-7|.|TRBV7-8
TGTGCCAGCAGCAGAGACCTGACAGGGTTCGAGCAGTACTTC
CASSRDLTGFEQYF
>.|TRBJ1-2|.|TRBV4-1
TGCGCCAGCAGCCGAATACCCGGGGGGGAGAACTATGGCTACACCTTC
CASSRIPGGENYGYTF
>.|TRBJ1-1|.|TRBV10-3
TGTGCCATCAATGGAGGGAACACTGAAGCTTTCTTT
CAINGGNTEAFF
>TRBD2|TRBJ2-3|.|TRBV7-9
TGTGCCAGCAGCTCAGGACTAGCGGAAGATACGCAGTATTTT
CASSSGLAEDTQYF
>.|TRBJ1-5|.|TRBV28
TGTGCCAGCAGCTTGAATCAGCCCCAGCATTTT
CASSLNQPQHF
>TRBD1|TRBJ2-3|.|TRBV7-9
TGTGCCAGCAGCGGGCCCGGGACAGGGATAGATACGCAGTATTTT
CASSGPGTGIDTQYF
>.|TRBJ2-2|.|TRBV11-1
TGTGCCAGCAGTCGTAGGAGGGCACCCGGGGAGCTGTTTTTT
CASSRRRAPGELFF
>.|TRBJ2-1|.|TRBV4-1
TGCGCCAGCAGCCACCCCGGTGTCAATGAGCAGTTCTTC
CASSHPGVNEQFF
>TRBD2|TRBJ2-5|once|TRBV5-1
TGCGCCAGCAGCAAACGCGGGGGGGCGGAGGAGACCCAGTACTTC
CASSKRGGAEETQYF
>TRBD1|TRBJ2-3|.|TRBV7-2
TGTGCCAGCAGATCCCCAGGACAGGGCACAGATACGCAGTATTTT
CASRSPGQGTDTQYF
>TRBD2|TRBJ2-7|.|TRBV27
TGTGCCAGCACCCGACTAGCGGGGAACTACGAGCAGTACTTC
CASTRLAGNYEQYF
>TRBD1|TRBJ1-1|.|TRBV18
TGTGCCAGCTCACCCTTAAAGGGGGCGATGAGCACTGAAGCTTTCTTT
CASSPLKGAMSTEAFF
>TRBD1|TRBJ1-6|.|TRBV6-1
TGTGCCAGCAGTGATGGGAGGACAGGGACGTATAATTCACCCCTCCACTTT
CASSDGRTGTYNSPLHF